This TCR beta chain is drawn from a study of T cell changes during pregnancy in multiple sclerosis. CDR1 and CDR2 (germline): MDHEN, SYDVKM. The CDR3 has 14 amino acids. V was clipped by 8 bases and J by 5 bases, with 18 bases between them. The data were produced by immunoSEQ multiplex PCR, yet TCRdb's version contains in-frame clones alone and is incomplete. The data hold almost 25,000 clones, with 88% observed a single time. The count of this clone is one. The rearrangement links TRBV28 to TRBJ1-1, with a weak D call TRBD1 (5 bases). The specimen comprised CD4+ T cells from peripheral blood mononuclear cells, sampled in the first trimester of pregnancy. This receptor was obtained from a female donor in good health, enrolled as a control in a pregnancy study. The CDR3 reads CASGGPGERTEAFF. Here the CDR3 DNA reads TGTGCCAGCGGAGGTCCGGGGGAGAGAACTGAAGCTTTCTTT.